This T cell receptor (beta chain) was retrieved from a study of T-cell memory formation after mild COVID-19 (dated by TCRdb to the early 2020s). In terms of the full investigation: TCR sequence clusters from the two donors were largely donor specific. In a couple of donors, T-cell clones that expanded and contracted after mild COVID-19 were followed by sequencing TCRalpha and TCRbeta repertoires longitudinally. The cohort comprised two young, previously healthy adult volunteers, one female and one male.

The sample holds a few counts of this clonotype. Its cognate antigen has yet to be identified. Per-nucleotide qualities are absent, and no much larger clonotype sits a single base away. Ficoll-Paque density gradient centrifugation was used to isolate PBMCs. V lost 7 bases and J lost 6 bases; the stretch between them is 18 bases long. The germline V gene encodes CDR1 MDHEN and CDR2 SYDVKM. Including the terminal cysteine and phenylalanine, the CDR3 comprises 14 residues. Just the 42-base CDR3 DNA is kept, in frame starting at base 1. Sequencing relied on an Illumina NovaSeq 6000. TCRalpha and TCRbeta cDNA libraries were built by 5'RACE with constant-segment primers, adding sample barcodes and unique molecular identifiers. Trizol reagent was used to extract RNA from every sample. Libraries were amplified in two PCR steps, with a second sample barcode and Illumina TruSeq adapters added in the second step. Sequencing of the libraries was done on an Illumina NovaSeq, producing 2 x 150 bp paired-end reads. On the study's bioinformatics: With migec v1.2.7, reads were demultiplexed and then collapsed into UMI-guided consensus sequences. With mixcr v2.1.11, UMI consensuses were aligned to TRA and TRB V and J templates and assembled into clonotypes. Clonotypes were classified as expanded or contracted when called significant by both edgeR and NoisET, with noise models trained on biological replicates. For edgeR calls, the thresholds were a false discovery rate-adjusted p below 0.01 and a log2 fold-change of 1. As an exploratory analysis of dynamics, PCA with hierarchical clustering was applied to max-normalized trajectories of the 1000 most abundant clonotypes. Separately sequenced CD4+ and CD8+ repertoires were used to assign a CD4 or CD8 phenotype to each responding clone. In TCRdb, the public reads were trimmed at Q25 with fastp and aligned with MiXCR, with productive beta chains retained. Each entry merges the rows of one CDR3 protein and shows their most common DNA and genes. None of the V and J calls come from the authors' own analysis; TCRdb made them. The sample data list 350,000 or so distinct CDR3 sequences, and 10% to 15% of these were observed just once. The leading ten clones occupy over 20% of the sample.

On the study overall, not on this receptor specifically: SARS-CoV-2 specificity of the second-wave clones peaking on day 37 was not confirmed. Contracting CD4+ clones turned up mainly in the CM and EM memory subsets, whereas EMRA was where CD8+ clones were enriched. Some responding clones were detected in pre-infection memory, suggesting pre-existing cross-reactive memory T cells joined the SARS-CoV-2 response. The study included only a couple of mild cases, and larger cohorts that include severe cases with pre-infection samples were judged to be necessary. Clones that contracted from day 15 to 85 showed balanced CD4/CD8 phenotypes, whereas a second wave of clones that expanded from day 15 to 37 leaned towards CD4+.

The V and J segments used are TRBV28 and TRBJ1-2, with no confident D gene call. The sequenced sample consisted of PBMCs or a T cell subset sorted from them (not recorded which). The TCR was taken from a man in his late teens or twenties who had mild COVID-19 (a few samples of this study predate the infection). The sample titles of this study are shuffled in the database, so cell type and time point are left out; the donor was told from shared clones. The nucleotide sequence reads as follows: TGTGCCAGCATAACCTCGGGAGGGTGGGATGGCTACACCTTC. The resulting protein is CASITSGGWDGYTF.